This T cell receptor beta chain was sequenced for a study of control samples from healthy donors and cancer patients. The CDR3 totals 13 residues. Trimming removed 4 bases at V and 1 base at J, with 9 bases between. Germline values: CDR1 SGHDT, CDR2 YYEEEE. The method was immunoSEQ multiplex PCR; TCRdb's version includes in-frame clones alone and lacks a portion of them. The sample shows approximately 100,000 clones, around 89% of them seen only once. V and J are TRBV5-6 and TRBJ2-7; D gene ambiguous. Sequencing used PBMCs. The TCR originated in a man aged 55 to 70 with lung cancer. The CDR3 coding sequence is TGTGCCAGCAGCCCCGGGCTATCCTACGAGCAGTACTTC. It translates to CASSPGLSYEQYF.